Presented here are 28 T cell receptor beta chains from one specimen sequenced in a study of blood T cell repertoires in COVID-19. The data were produced by immunoSEQ multiplex PCR, yet TCRdb's version contains in-frame clones alone and is incomplete. The top ten clones hold around 2.3% of a sample with around 180,000 clones, around 87% of them seen once. Sequencing input: peripheral blood. These receptors were taken from a man in his forties with active or convalescent COVID-19.

V gene TRBV28 combines with J gene TRBJ1-5, with D possibly matching TRBD1 (5 bases). V lost 7 bases and J lost 3, with 10 bases in between. This CDR3 comprises 13 residues. Germline assignment: CDR1 MDHEN and CDR2 SYDVKM. This CDR3 reads CASTGGVNQPQHF. The CDR3 nucleotides read TGTGCCAGCACTGGGGGGGTCAATCAGCCCCAGCATTTT.

The V and J genes are TRBV3-1 (or the pseudogene TRBV3-2) and TRBJ1-1; D is undetermined. The CDR3 loop spans 17 amino acids. Germline assignment: CDR1 LGHDT and CDR2 YNNKEL (reference sequence). The V end lost 1 base, the J end lost 3 bases, and 18 bases lay between the germline ends. CDR3 coding DNA: TGTGCCAGCAGCCAAGCAGGTCCCAACAAATTCGACACTGAAGCTTTCTTT. Protein: CASSQAGPNKFDTEAFF.

The chain employs TRBV7-3 and TRBJ1-1, with D possibly TRBD1 on 6 matching bases. This CDR3 comprises 13 residues. The V and J ends lost 1 base and 8 bases respectively, with 11 bases between them. Germline CDR1 SGHTA, CDR2 FQGTGA. CDR3 in DNA: TGTGCCAGCAGCTTAAATTCAGGACAGGAAGCTTTCTTT. Encoded protein: CASSLNSGQEAFF.

The V gene is TRBV3-1 (or the pseudogene TRBV3-2), the J gene TRBJ1-2; 9 bases align to TRBD1. With V trimmed by 5 bases and J by 4 bases, 11 bases remained unmatched. CDR3 size: 16 residues. The germline V gene has CDR1 LGHDT and CDR2 YNNKEL (reference sequence). CDR3 nucleotide sequence: TGTGCCAGCAGCGATGAAAACAGGGGGCGCAGCTATGGCTACACCTTC. This codes for CASSDENRGRSYGYTF.

The chain couples TRBV5-6 to TRBJ1-1; D unresolved. Trimming shortened V by 2 bases and J by 1 base, and 12 bases separated the two germline ends. CDR3 size: 15 residues. Germline lookup yields CDR1 SGHDT and CDR2 YYEEEE. CDR3 coding DNA: TGTGCCAGCAGCTTCCAAACCGACTGGAACACTGAAGCTTTCTTT. It translates to CASSFQTDWNTEAFF. Full variable domain (missing parts from reference TRBV5-6 and TRBJ1-1): DAGVTQSPTHLIKTRGQQVTLRCSPKSGHDTVSWYQQALGQGPQFIFQYYEEEERQRGNFPDRFSGHQFPNYSSELNVNALLLGDSALYLCASSFQTDWNTEAFFGQGTRLTVV.

This chain uses TRBV24-1 with TRBJ1-3; a weak D match, TRBD1 (6 bases). Germline V lookup: CDR1 KGHDR, CDR2 SFDVKD. The CDR3 sequence is 15 residues long. V gave up 3 bases and J gave up 3 bases, with 11 bases separating them. CDR3 DNA: TGTGCCACCAGTGATCGGGGGGCTGGTGGAAACACCATATATTTT. Protein: CATSDRGAGGNTIYF.

The chain couples TRBV5-8 to TRBJ2-1; 12 bases align to TRBD2. The CDR3 length is 16 residues. Germline V gene sequence: CDR1 SGHTS, CDR2 YDEGEE. V was clipped by 4 bases and J by 1 base; unmatched bases: 3. The CDR3: CASSPSGGVSYNEQFF. Written as DNA, the CDR3 is TGTGCCAGCAGCCCTAGCGGGGGGGTGTCCTACAATGAGCAGTTCTTC.

This chain joins TRBV5-1 and TRBJ2-5, with 7 bases that match TRBD1. Unmatched junction bases numbered 4, after V lost 4 bases and J lost 1 base. The CDR3 extends over 14 amino acids. CDR1 is SGHRS, CDR2 YFSETQ, per germline. The CDR3 reads CASSTRDSQETQYF. The DNA of the CDR3 is TGCGCCAGCAGCACAAGGGACAGCCAAGAGACCCAGTACTTC.

In this sample, this clone turned up once. The V call is TRBV7-9, the J call TRBJ2-7, with a tentative D call TRBD2 (6 bases). This CDR3 contains 15 residues. Germline V CDR1 and CDR2: SEHNR, FQNEAQ (reference sequence). Deletions cut 2 bases from V and 2 bases from J, with 13 bases between. The CDR3 sequence: CASSLPEGLAYEQYF. As DNA, the CDR3 is TGTGCCAGCAGCTTACCGGAGGGCCTAGCCTACGAGCAGTACTTC.

The CDR3 here is CASARRQGTYEQYF. The DNA for the CDR3 is TGTGCCAGCGCCCGCCGACAGGGAACCTACGAGCAGTACTTC. The chain links TRBV25-1 to TRBJ2-7; 7 nucleotides agree with TRBD1. CDR1 is MGHDK and CDR2 is SYGVNS in the germline V gene. Trimming at V came to 8 bases and at J to 2 bases, leaving 9 bases not matched to a gene. CDR3 size: 14 residues.

The rearrangement joins TRBV7-3 to TRBJ2-1; 9 bases align to TRBD2. Germline V lookup: CDR1 SGHTA, CDR2 FQGTGA. J lost 0 bases, V lost 5 bases, and 14 bases had no gene match. The CDR3 consists of 19 residues. The CDR3 sequence: CASSLKLAGPRSSYNEQFF. The CDR3 DNA sequence: TGTGCCAGCAGCCTAAAACTAGCGGGTCCTAGGAGCTCCTACAATGAGCAGTTCTTC.

Only one count was recorded for this clone. This sequence joins TRBV6-5 and TRBJ1-2; no clear D. The CDR3 is made up of 15 amino acids. The V end was cut by 5 bases, the J end by 4 bases, with 17 bases between. Germline-derived CDR1 and CDR2 are MNHEY and SVGAGI. CDR3 loop: CASSRGRSSGYGYTF. The DNA of the CDR3 is TGTGCCAGCAGTCGGGGAAGGAGCTCGGGCTATGGCTACACCTTC.

DNA for the CDR3: TGCAGTGCTAGTCGGCGGGGACAGACGAGCTCCTATAATTCACCCCTCCACTTT. Translated: CSASRRGQTSSYNSPLHF. The rearrangement uses TRBV20-1 and TRBJ1-6; TRBD1 matches at 7 bases. This CDR3 has 18 amino acids. Germline CDR1 reads DFQATT; CDR2 reads SNEGSKA (reference sequence). V shed 3 bases and J 0 bases; nucleotides not matched to a gene: 11.

The V call is TRBV11-3, the J call TRBJ2-1, with D perhaps TRBD1 (5 bases). The length of the CDR3 is 14 residues. V lost 3 bases to trimming and J lost 9 bases, with 15 bases between them. Germline CDR1 SGHNT, CDR2 YENEEA. This CDR3 reads CASSFEFSRGEQFF. CDR3 sequence (DNA): TGTGCCAGCAGCTTTGAATTCTCAAGGGGTGAGCAGTTCTTC.

The gene calls are TRBV28 and TRBJ2-7; 9 nucleotides match TRBD1. The CDR3 totals 19 residues. CDR1 MDHEN and CDR2 SYDVKM come from the germline V gene. The trim removed 4 bases at V and 5 bases at J, leaving 21 bases unmatched. The CDR3 DNA is TGTGCCAGCAGTTACCCCCGGGACAGGGATTCATTGGCCAGGGACGAGCAGTACTTC. Protein: CASSYPRDRDSLARDEQYF.

This sequence joins TRBV3-1 (or the pseudogene TRBV3-2) and TRBJ2-2; D unresolved. Trimming took off 4 bases at V and 0 bases at J, with 15 bases between the two ends. The germline gives CDR1 LGHDT, CDR2 YNNKEL (reference sequence). The CDR3 has 17 amino acids. CDR3 sequence: CASSRTPSAANTGELFF. The CDR3 nucleotides read TGTGCCAGCAGCCGAACACCGAGCGCGGCGAACACCGGGGAGCTGTTTTTT.

The chain links TRBV11-2 to TRBJ1-5; TRBD1 matches 8 bases. Germline assignment: CDR1 SGHAT and CDR2 FQNNGV. J was trimmed by 5 bases and V by 5 bases; bases with no gene match: 8. CDR3 length: 15 residues. The CDR3 region has the DNA TGTGCCAGCAGCCTGGGGACAGGCCCCTATCAGCCCCAGCATTTT. Translated, it gives CASSLGTGPYQPQHF.

The chain joins TRBV11-2 to TRBJ2-5; possibly TRBD1 for D (5 bases). With 5 bases removed from V and 0 bases from J, the gap between germline ends came to 16 bases. CDR1 is SGHAT, CDR2 FQNNGV, per germline. This CDR3 spans 16 amino acids. The DNA for the CDR3 is TGTGCCAGCAGCCAGATTGGGGCAGGGAACCAAGAGACCCAGTACTTC. Protein: CASSQIGAGNQETQYF.

The chain combines TRBV4-1 with TRBJ2-1; TRBD1 matches at 8 bases. Germline V gene data show CDR1 as MGHRA and CDR2 as YSYEKL. J lost 1 base, V lost 8 bases, and 7 bases had no gene match. The CDR3 is 15 amino acids. The CDR3 spells CASSKTGGSYNEQFF. CDR3 nucleotides: TGCGCCAGCTCCAAAACAGGGGGGTCCTACAATGAGCAGTTCTTC.

Turning to this clone: The sample holds other DNA sequences that translate to the same CDR3. The chain employs TRBV5-4 and TRBJ2-5, with TRBD2 matching over 14 bases. CDR1 is SGHNT, CDR2 YYREEE, per germline (reference sequence). V lost 4 bases to trimming and J lost 2 bases; unmatched junction nucleotides: 4. The CDR3 has 16 residues. The CDR3 loop is CASSLRLAGGQETQYF. CDR3 nucleotides: TGTGCCAGCAGCCTAAGACTAGCGGGGGGGCAAGAGACCCAGTACTTC.

The chain employs TRBV14 and TRBJ1-1, with 7 bases lining up with TRBD1. Per the germline V gene, CDR1 is SGHDN and CDR2 is FVKESK. With V trimmed by 0 bases and J by 2 bases, 9 bases remained unmatched. The CDR3 length is 17 residues. This CDR3 is CASSQDRGLLYNTEAFF. The CDR3 DNA is TGTGCCAGCAGCCAAGATAGGGGGCTCCTTTACAACACTGAAGCTTTCTTT. Filled out from reference TRBV14 and TRBJ1-1, the complete variable domain reads EAGVTQFPSHSVIEKGQTVTLRCDPISGHDNLYWYRRVMGKEIKFLLHFVKESKQDESGMPNNRFLAERTGGTYSTLKVQPAELEDSGVYFCASSQDRGLLYNTEAFFGQGTRLTVV.

The CDR3 loop is CASSEYPQGASGNTIYF. The CDR3 nucleotides read TGTGCCAGCAGTGAATACCCGCAGGGGGCCTCTGGAAACACCATATATTTT. The chain is built from TRBV25-1 and TRBJ1-3; 8 nucleotides line up with TRBD1. CDR1 is MGHDK, CDR2 SYGVNS, per germline. With 0 bases clipped from V and 0 bases from J, the junction kept 4 bases outside the gene matches. There are 17 residues in the CDR3.

The gene calls are TRBV19 and TRBJ1-5; D is possibly TRBD1 (5 bases). The ends were cut back, 0 bases at V and 7 bases at J, with 13 bases in the middle. The CDR3 sequence is 15 residues long. Germline V gene sequence: CDR1 LNHDA, CDR2 SQIVND (reference sequence). The CDR3 sequence: CASSIDAGLNQPQHF. DNA of the CDR3: TGTGCCAGTAGTATAGATGCAGGGTTAAACCAGCCCCAGCATTTT.

The chain uses TRBV11-3 and TRBJ2-7, with 8 bases identical to TRBD2. Germline CDR1 SGHNT, CDR2 YENEEA. V lost 5 bases and J lost 1; bases outside the gene matches: 4. The length of the CDR3 is 14 residues. The CDR3 spells CASSERGRSYEQYF. The DNA for the CDR3 is TGTGCCAGCAGCGAGCGGGGGCGGTCCTACGAGCAGTACTTC.

The gene calls are TRBV6-5 and TRBJ2-7, with 8 positions matching TRBD2. The CDR3 runs to 16 residues. The germline CDR1 and CDR2 sequences are MNHEY and SVGAGI. After removal of 0 bases from V and 3 bases from J, the junction contained 7 bases not matched to a gene. Here the CDR3 reads CASSYSTAGEDYEQYF. The CDR3 DNA sequence: TGTGCCAGCAGTTACTCAACAGCGGGGGAAGACTACGAGCAGTACTTC.

The rearrangement links TRBV9 to TRBJ1-1; D is possibly TRBD1 (5 bases). Looked up from germline, CDR1 is SGDLS and CDR2 is YYNGEE. CDR3 size: 15 residues. Between the trimmed V and J ends, which lost 0 bases and 3 bases, there was a span of 12 bases. For the CDR3, the DNA is TGTGCCAGCAGCGTAGCTCAGGGTCCGGACACTGAAGCTTTCTTT. As protein: CASSVAQGPDTEAFF.

The CDR3 here is CASSFGGHSTDTQYF. CDR3 nucleotide sequence: TGCGCCAGCAGCTTTGGGGGACATAGCACAGATACGCAGTATTTT. This rearrangement joins TRBV5-1 to TRBJ2-3; TRBD1 might be the D (6 bases). The CDR3 has 15 amino acids. The V gene lost 2 bases and the J gene lost 0 bases, with 10 bases spanning the gap. Germline V gene lookup returns CDR1 SGHRS and CDR2 YFSETQ.

J is TRBJ1-2 and V is TRBV5-1, with TRBD1 identical over 10 bases. The CDR3 extends over 16 amino acids. The trim removed 4 bases at V and 3 bases at J, leaving 9 bases unmatched. In germline, CDR1 is SGHRS, CDR2 YFSETQ. The CDR3 here is CASSPQGQGLDYGYTF. In DNA form, the CDR3 reads TGCGCCAGCAGCCCTCAGGGACAGGGGTTGGACTATGGCTACACCTTC.